These 3 T cell receptor beta chains were sequenced from one sample in a study of cytomegalovirus exposure and HLA in healthy donors. Vbeta (60) and Jbeta (13) primers were used in the PCR. Sequenced by immunoSEQ multiplex PCR; TCRdb stores in-frame clones only, minus some. Among about 200,000 clones listed, 73% were seen once. Sequencing used PBMCs. Receptors were obtained from a woman in her twenties or thirties in good health and CMV-seronegative.

The chain carries TRBV6-1 and TRBJ2-7; D call uncertain. This CDR3 region has 13 residues. Germline V gene sequence: CDR1 MNHNS, CDR2 SASEGT. The V end was cut by 6 bases, the J end by 3 bases, with 12 bases between. The CDR3 sequence is CASRELSHYEQYF. DNA for the CDR3: TGTGCCAGCAGAGAACTGAGCCACTACGAGCAGTACTTC.

The J gene is TRBJ2-1, the V gene TRBV11-2, with TRBD2 matching 10 bases. Germline V gene data show CDR1 as SGHAT and CDR2 as FQNNGV. The CDR3 runs 14 residues. J lost 6 bases, V lost 1 base, and 0 bases had no gene match. CDR3 coding DNA: TGTGCCAGCAGCTTAGGACTAGCGGGCAATGAGCAGTTCTTC. Translated, it gives CASSLGLAGNEQFF.

The chain combines TRBV5-6 with TRBJ2-7, with 9 bases fitting TRBD1. Germline CDR1 is SGHDT and CDR2 is YYEEEE. This CDR3 comprises 14 residues. J was trimmed by 7 bases and V by 4 bases; bases with no gene match: 9. DNA of the CDR3: TGTGCCAGCAGCCCCACTGGGACAGGGAGGGAGCAGTACTTC. Translation: CASSPTGTGREQYF.